Below, one TCR beta chain is given with its context. Its matching antigen is unknown. This specimen belongs to a study of T cell responses to AZD1222 COVID-19 vaccine. Study findings and constraints: Spike-specific TCR breadth and depth both grew after two AZD1222 doses. Donors in the cohort were predominantly white British and more often female, and clonal diversity was possibly underestimated.

Trimming left V 6 bases short and J 1 base short, with 15 bases between. CDR1 SNHLY and CDR2 FYNNEI come from the germline V gene. This CDR3 comprises 15 residues. Profiling relied on immunoSEQ multiplex PCR, and the TCRdb table lists in-frame clones only, not all of them. The sample contains fewer than 120,000 clones, around 92% of which appear only once. The material was peripheral blood, obtained on day 0 of AZD1222 vaccination. The sequence came from an adult in good health. This chain uses TRBV2 with TRBJ1-1, with D tentatively TRBD1 (6 bases). This CDR3 is CASSYKQGRNTEAFF. CDR3 sequence (DNA): TGTGCCAGCAGCTACAAACAGGGCCGGAACACTGAAGCTTTCTTT.